This TCR beta chain was captured by sequencing in a study of regulatory T cells in long-lasting Graves disease. Findings of the study overall: Relative to new patients (966), persistent patients exhibited greater sharing of public clonotypes (around 2,800).

This clonotype was detected only a few times. Its antigen is not known. CDR3 regions were amplified by Arm-PCR using iRepertoire HTBI primers to build TCR beta libraries. From the multiplex PCR reads, TCRdb called clonotypes with MiXCR, one entry per CDR3 protein. The repertoire includes roughly 220,000 distinct CDR3 sequences, approximately 20% of them detected once, and over 20% sits in the top ten. The time point denotes: newly diagnosed GD, antithyroid drugs for less than 3 months. RNA from PBMCs was the source of the TCR library. Peripheral blood, at 8.5 to 9 milliliters, went into EDTA tubes. This specimen consisted of peripheral blood mononuclear cells (PBMCs), obtained at new diagnosis, from a patient treated with antithyroid drugs. This TCR was sampled from a female donor with Graves disease.

In DNA form, the CDR3 reads TGTGCCAGCAGCTCCGCGGCAGGACTAGCAGGGGCCAACGTCCTGACTTTC. It codes for CASSSAAGLAGANVLTF. The chain couples TRBV7-2 to TRBJ2-6; 8 bases are a match to TRBD2. V was clipped by 4 bases and J by 4 bases; unmatched bases: 9. Germline CDR1 reads SGHTA; CDR2 reads FQGNSA. The CDR3 runs to 17 residues.